This T cell receptor beta chain was recorded in a study of spatial heterogeneity in lung cancer. For the study at large: More beta-chain than alpha-chain sequences were consistently detected. For the average unique TCR and UMI combination, more than 8.5 occurrences appeared in raw reads. Study conclusions and caveats: The appearance of ubiquitous expanded tumor TCRs in blood was greater at resection than follow-up.

The V and J ends lost 0 bases and 5 bases, in that order; junction bases with no gene match: 7. This CDR3 has 16 amino acids. Germline CDR1 reads LGHNA; CDR2 reads YSLEER. This clonotype was counted between two and nine times. Its antigen is currently unknown. The time point denotes: sample taken at primary tumor resection. Unsorted tumor, nontumor lung tissue or cryopreserved PBMC supplied the whole RNA. The donors, about 78 patients with untreated early-stage non-small cell lung cancer, provided the samples. TCRdb re-derived calls from the 5' RACE reads in MiXCR, one entry per CDR3 protein. The table includes 4,000 to 4,500 distinct CDR3 sequences, about 16% detected once.

The material sequenced was PBMCs, taken at surgery. The V gene is TRBV4-3, the J gene TRBJ2-1; 7 nucleotides align to TRBD2. The receptor's source is a male donor with early-stage non-small cell lung cancer. The CDR3 DNA is TGCGCCAGCAGCCAAGAGCGGGAGTTCGTCCACAATGAGCAGTTCTTC. This gives the protein CASSQEREFVHNEQFF.